These T cell receptor beta chains were read from a single sample in a study of T cell responses to AZD1222 COVID-19 vaccine. Profiled with immunoSEQ multiplex PCR; TCRdb holds only in-frame clones, not every one. The table records about 150,000 clones, about 89% of them present only once. The source material was peripheral blood, sampled 28 days after the second AZD1222 dose. These receptors all stem from an adult who received the AZD1222 COVID-19 vaccine. The CDR3 runs from the conserved cysteine through the conserved F or W. D genes are given only for firm matches. Part of the rows lack a size; the others show once, few, many or a class for expanded clones.

j_call d_call clone_size cdr3_length v_call cdr3_aa
TRBJ1-6 - - 15 TRBV5-4 CASSLEGGGGSPLHF
TRBJ1-3 - - 13 TRBV29-1 CSVGEGTGNTIYF
TRBJ1-5 - - 15 TRBV3-1/TRBV3-2 CASSQGLGINQPQHF
TRBJ2-2 - - 16 TRBV30 CAWRTGTGKYTGELFF
TRBJ2-3 TRBD1 - 16 TRBV5-1 CASSFRDRENTDTQYF
TRBJ2-2 TRBD2 - 16 TRBV7-2 CASSLGLAANTGELFF
TRBJ2-3 - - 18 TRBV27 CASRPRPRGGTSTDTQYF
TRBJ2-3 TRBD2 - 16 TRBV11-1 CASSGLAGGYTDTQYF
TRBJ2-2 - - 13 TRBV30 CAWSYGGTGELFF
TRBJ1-2 - - 13 TRBV29-1 CSVPPQGLGGYTF
TRBJ1-1 - - 12 TRBV19 CASSIAWAEAFF
TRBJ1-3 - - 14 TRBV7-3 CASSSTASGNTIYF
TRBJ1-2 - - 16 TRBV19 CASSIDLSGQGSGYTF
TRBJ2-2 TRBD1 - 16 TRBV5-6 CASSSSGTGNTGELFF
TRBJ2-4 - - 19 TRBV23-1 CASNHQASTGKEGKNIQYF
TRBJ1-2 - - 13 TRBV30 CAWGKRINYGYTF
TRBJ1-6 - once 16 TRBV18 CASSLGAFSYNSPLHF
TRBJ2-2 TRBD1 - 14 TRBV6-5 CASRHTTGAGELFF
TRBJ2-7 - - 14 TRBV7-2 CASSLAFSGYEQYF
TRBJ1-1 - - 15 TRBV6-2/TRBV6-3 CASSYSWNTYTEAFF
TRBJ2-1 - - 15 TRBV19 CASSLSGWATNEQFF
TRBJ2-7 - - 14 TRBV6-2/TRBV6-3 CASSYSVTGYEQYF
TRBJ1-1 TRBD1 - 15 TRBV15 CATSRDGAGGIEAFF
TRBJ2-5 - - 14 TRBV29-1 CSVTKGIGRETQYF
TRBJ1-1 - - 12 TRBV7-9 CASSRQNTEAFF
TRBJ1-1 - - 15 TRBV11-2 CASSPGRPWNTEAFF
TRBJ1-4 TRBD1 - 16 TRBV6-2/TRBV6-3 CASSYSRQGRSEKLFF
TRBJ2-5 TRBD2 once 16 TRBV30 CAWSVASGGAGETQYF